The 14 T cell receptor beta chains in this list originate from one sample, sequenced in a study of shared T cell receptors in the human thymus. Profiling relied on immunoSEQ multiplex PCR, and the TCRdb table lists in-frame clones only, not all of them. The sample contains under 850,000 clones, around 87% of which appear only once. In addition, the sample was reused for a study of human thymus T cells.

What was sequenced was thymocytes. These receptors were obtained from a boy in the first two years of life with a congenital heart defect.

V is TRBV7-9 and J is TRBJ2-1, with 7 bases aligning to TRBD1. CDR3 length: 15 amino acids. J gave up 4 bases and V 3 bases, and 6 bases lay outside the gene matches. The germline gives CDR1 SEHNR, CDR2 FQNEAQ (reference sequence). As DNA, the CDR3 is TGTGCCAGCAGCTTTTACAGGGGCCCTTACAATGAGCAGTTCTTC. It is translated as CASSFYRGPYNEQFF. Combining the CDR3 with reference TRBV7-9 and TRBJ2-1 gives the whole variable domain DTGVSQNPRHKITKRGQNVTFRCDPISEHNRLYWYRQTLGQGPEFLTYFQNEAQLEKSRLLSDRFSAERPKGSFSTLEIQRTEQGDSAMYLCASSFYRGPYNEQFFGPGTRLTVL.

The genes are TRBV4-3 and TRBJ1-4; 8 nucleotides align to TRBD1. CDR1 and CDR2 from the germline V gene are LGHNA and YSLEER. The V gene end was trimmed by 4 bases and the J gene end by 8 bases; junction bases not matched to a gene: 9. This CDR3 region has 15 residues. The CDR3 DNA reads as TGCGCCAGCAGCCGCCAGGACAGGGCCGGAGAAAAACTGTTTTTT. It codes for CASSRQDRAGEKLFF.

The genes are TRBV7-2 and TRBJ2-1; D unclear. V lost 5 bases, J lost 3 bases, and 14 bases lay in between. The germline V gene has CDR1 SGHTA and CDR2 FQGNSA. The CDR3 is made up of 15 amino acids. CDR3 residues: CASSREVELYNEQFF. The DNA of the CDR3 is TGTGCCAGCAGCCGCGAGGTCGAGCTCTACAATGAGCAGTTCTTC.

The V call is TRBV6-5, the J call TRBJ1-5; D ambiguous. Germline assignment: CDR1 MNHEY and CDR2 SVGAGI. CDR3 size: 13 residues. V lost 6 bases and J 6 bases, leaving 12 bases between the germline ends. The chain's CDR3 is CASSSRRGQPQHF. In DNA, the CDR3 is TGTGCCAGCAGCAGTCGGCGGGGTCAGCCCCAGCATTTT.

The chain employs TRBV27 and TRBJ1-4; no firm D call. This CDR3 region has 15 residues. V shed 4 bases and J shed 8 bases, with 17 bases lying between them. The V gene's germline CDR1 is MNHEY and CDR2 SMNVEV (reference sequence). DNA for the CDR3: TGTGCCAGCAGTTCGAGTCAGGCGCAACACGAAAAACTGTTTTTT. Protein: CASSSSQAQHEKLFF.

In this sample, this clone turned up once. The J gene is TRBJ2-7, the V gene TRBV10-1, with a possible D match to TRBD1 (5 bases). The germline CDR1 and CDR2 sequences are WNHNN and SYGVQD (reference sequence). The CDR3 is 14 residues long. Deletions cut 6 bases from V and 3 bases from J, with 15 bases between. The CDR3 region is CASSDLDTFYEQYF. The DNA for the CDR3 is TGCGCCAGCAGCGATCTGGACACCTTCTACGAGCAGTACTTC.

The rearrangement joins TRBV20-1 to TRBJ2-1, with D hard to call. With 4 bases removed from V and 5 bases from J, the gap between germline ends came to 3 bases. Germline CDR1 reads DFQATT; CDR2 reads SNEGSKA (reference sequence). The CDR3 spans 10 residues. Here the CDR3 reads CSATDNEQFF. CDR3 in DNA: TGCAGTGCTACGGACAATGAGCAGTTCTTC.

This clone was counted a few times. V gene TRBV12-5 combines with J gene TRBJ2-1; tentative D call: TRBD1 (5 bases). This CDR3 is 15 amino acids long. Trimming pared 6 bases from V and 3 bases from J, leaving 15 bases between. Germline V gene sequence: CDR1 LGHNT, CDR2 FRNRAP. The CDR3 protein is CASGDGQGGYNEQFF. CDR3 nucleotide sequence: TGTGCTAGTGGCGACGGGCAGGGTGGCTACAATGAGCAGTTCTTC. Full variable domain (rest looked up from reference TRBV12-5 and TRBJ2-1): DARVTQTPRHKVTEMGQEVTMRCQPILGHNTVFWYRQTMMQGLELLAYFRNRAPLDDSGMPKDRFSAEMPDATLATLKIQPSEPRDSAVYFCASGDGQGGYNEQFFGPGTRLTVL.

This clone was seen a single time. Other DNA sequences in the same sample also yield this CDR3. The rearrangement joins TRBV18 to TRBJ2-1, with D tentatively TRBD1 (6 bases). This CDR3 contains 15 residues. CDR1 and CDR2 (germline): KGHSH, LQKENI. The ends were cut back, 5 bases at V and 10 bases at J, with 21 bases in the middle. Written as DNA, the CDR3 is TGTGCCAGCTCATCTTGGACAGCTAAGAATCGCGAGCAGTTCTTC. Translating gives CASSSWTAKNREQFF. The full variable domain, completed using reference TRBV18 and TRBJ2-1, is NAGVMQNPRHLVRRRGQEARLRCSPMKGHSHVYWYRQLPEEGLKFMVYLQKENIIDESGMPKERFSAEFPKEGPSILRIQQVVRGDSAAYFCASSSWTAKNREQFFGPGTRLTVL.

The chain joins TRBV4-3 to TRBJ2-1, with TRBD2 matching over 7 bases. The CDR3 is made up of 17 amino acids. Per the germline V gene, CDR1 is LGHNA and CDR2 is YSLEER. V lost 2 bases and J lost 5; bases outside the gene matches: 12. The CDR3: CASSQPGGASGHNEQFF. CDR3 in DNA: TGCGCCAGCAGCCAACCAGGAGGGGCTAGCGGACACAATGAGCAGTTCTTC.

The chain combines TRBV27 with TRBJ2-2; TRBD1 matches 8 bases. V lost 5 bases, J lost 6 bases, and 8 bases stayed unmatched. The CDR3 is 15 amino acids. Germline CDR1 and CDR2: MNHEY and SMNVEV (reference sequence). The CDR3 protein is CASSPGQGSAGELFF. In DNA, the CDR3 is TGTGCCAGCAGTCCCGGACAGGGATCGGCCGGGGAGCTGTTTTTT.

V usage is TRBV19 and J usage is TRBJ1-5; D unclear. Trimming took off 4 bases at V and 3 bases at J, with 10 bases between the two ends. Per germline, CDR1 LNHDA and CDR2 SQIVND (reference sequence). This CDR3 contains 14 residues. DNA for the CDR3: TGTGCCAGTAGTAATGTAGAGCTCAATCAGCCCCAGCATTTT. It codes for CASSNVELNQPQHF.

The chain combines TRBV18 with TRBJ2-7; TRBD2 matches at 9 bases. V was pared by 3 bases and J by 4 bases, with 13 bases of the junction left unmatched. This CDR3 comprises 17 residues. Germline V gene lookup returns CDR1 KGHSH and CDR2 LQKENI. CDR3 region: CASSPVTHSGGPYEQYF. The CDR3 bases are TGTGCCAGCTCACCCGTTACTCATAGCGGGGGACCTTACGAGCAGTACTTC.

The genes are TRBV5-5 and TRBJ2-1; TRBD1 matches at 7 bases. Germline loops: CDR1 SGHKS, CDR2 YYEKEE (reference sequence). This CDR3 spans 15 amino acids. Trimming removed 6 bases from V and 6 bases from J; junction bases left unmatched: 12. The CDR3 region is CASTKGAGVVNEQFF. The CDR3 DNA reads as TGTGCCAGCACCAAGGGGGCAGGGGTGGTCAATGAGCAGTTCTTC.